These 10 T cell receptor beta chains came from one sample sequenced in a study of immune characteristics of hereditary and idiopathic chronic pancreatitis. Chronic pancreatitis tissue was collected during total pancreatectomy with islet autotransplantation. Some clones are missing from TCRdb's copy, which holds only in-frame ones; the method was immunoSEQ multiplex PCR. The table records about 9,400 clones, about 85% of them present only once. The material sequenced was pancreas tissue with idiopathic chronic pancreatitis. The receptors originated from a human donor with chronic pancreatitis.

The chain has TRBV18 and TRBJ1-2; no firm D call. V lost 6 bases and J 4 bases, leaving 18 bases between the germline ends. The CDR3 has 15 residues. Germline V gene lookup returns CDR1 KGHSH and CDR2 LQKENI. The CDR3, as DNA: TGTGCCAGCTCGATCACACGCGACACTCTCTATGGCTACACCTTC. It yields the protein CASSITRDTLYGYTF.

The rearrangement uses TRBV19 and TRBJ2-6; TRBD2 might be the D (6 bases). In germline, CDR1 is LNHDA, CDR2 SQIVND (reference sequence). This CDR3 comprises 16 residues. With 7 bases removed from V and 2 bases from J, the gap between germline ends came to 15 bases. The CDR3 reads CASTGGNWAGANVLTF. The CDR3 bases are TGTGCCAGTACCGGCGGGAACTGGGCTGGGGCCAACGTCCTGACTTTC.

The chain carries TRBV29-1 and TRBJ2-2, with 11 bases aligning to TRBD1. The CDR3 has 16 amino acids. Germline CDR1 reads SQVTM; CDR2 reads ANQGSEA. With 5 bases clipped from V and 5 bases from J, the junction kept 10 bases outside the gene matches. DNA of the CDR3: TGCAGCGTTTCTAGGACAGGGGGCTCGGTGACCGGGGAGCTGTTTTTT. As protein: CSVSRTGGSVTGELFF.

This chain links TRBV9 with TRBJ1-5; D not certain. The CDR3 has 15 residues. In germline, CDR1 is SGDLS, CDR2 YYNGEE. With 0 bases removed from V and 3 bases from J, the gap between germline ends came to 10 bases. CDR3 nucleotide sequence: TGTGCCAGCAGCGTAGGAGGGAGTCACAATCAGCCCCAGCATTTT. Translated: CASSVGGSHNQPQHF. The full variable domain, in which reference TRBV9 and TRBJ1-5 provide the parts outside the CDR3, is DSGVTQTPKHLITATGQRVTLRCSPRSGDLSVYWYQQSLDQGLQFLIQYYNGEERAKGNILERFSAQQFPDLHSELNLSSLELGDSALYFCASSVGGSHNQPQHFGDGTRLSIL.

V is TRBV18 and J is TRBJ2-7, with 7 bases lining up with TRBD2. J gave up 6 bases and V 2 bases, and 10 bases lay outside the gene matches. The CDR3 runs 15 residues. Germline values: CDR1 KGHSH, CDR2 LQKENI. Here the CDR3 reads CASSPAGNPGGEQYV. In nucleotides, the CDR3 is TGTGCCAGCTCACCAGCCGGGAACCCGGGAGGCGAGCAGTACGTC.

CDR3 DNA sequence: TGTGCCAGCAGTGACTCCGGGGGGGCCTACAATGAGCAGTTCTTC. Translated: CASSDSGGAYNEQFF. V is TRBV6-4 and J is TRBJ2-1; 8 nucleotides match TRBD2. V lost 0 bases and J lost 2; bases outside the gene matches: 0. The CDR3 sequence is 15 residues long. Germline V lookup: CDR1 MRHNA, CDR2 SNTAGT.

This chain connects TRBV6-5 to TRBJ2-7; D tentatively fits TRBD1 or TRBD2 (5 bases each). With 6 bases removed from V and 0 bases from J, the gap between germline ends came to 12 bases. CDR1 MNHEY and CDR2 SVGAGI come from the germline V gene. The CDR3 is 14 amino acids. DNA of the CDR3: TGTGCCAGCAGCCGGGACCTGGGCTCCTACGAGCAGTACTTC. Protein sequence: CASSRDLGSYEQYF.

This chain links TRBV6-5 with TRBJ1-4; 10 nucleotides match TRBD1. Unmatched junction bases numbered 9, after V lost 5 bases and J lost 9 bases. From germline, CDR1 is MNHEY and CDR2 SVGAGI. The CDR3 covers 15 residues. CDR3 amino acids: CASSPSRDRGQKLFF. Here the CDR3 DNA reads TGTGCCAGCAGTCCCAGCCGGGACAGGGGTCAAAAACTGTTTTTT.

The V and J genes are TRBV9 and TRBJ1-2; D remains unclear. V was trimmed by 3 bases and J by 5 bases, leaving 17 bases between them. CDR1 and CDR2 from the germline V gene are SGDLS and YYNGEE. The CDR3 has 15 amino acids. CDR3 sequence: CASSAEDGYGYGYTF. The CDR3 DNA reads as TGTGCCAGCAGCGCAGAGGACGGGTATGGGTATGGCTACACCTTC. Drawing the rest from reference TRBV9 and TRBJ1-2, the complete variable domain is DSGVTQTPKHLITATGQRVTLRCSPRSGDLSVYWYQQSLDQGLQFLIQYYNGEERAKGNILERFSAQQFPDLHSELNLSSLELGDSALYFCASSAEDGYGYGYTFGSGTRLTVV.

V is TRBV7-9 and J is TRBJ1-2; TRBD1 matches 7 bases. The CDR3 contains 16 residues. The ends lost 1 base at V and 7 bases at J; junction bases unmatched: 12. Germline-derived CDR1 and CDR2 are SEHNR and FQNEAQ (reference sequence). The CDR3 is CASSLGTFQGVGGYTF. DNA for the CDR3: TGTGCCAGCAGCTTAGGGACCTTTCAGGGGGTCGGTGGCTACACCTTC.